The 19 T cell receptor beta chains below come from one sample, sequenced in a study of CD8+ T cells in alopecia areata. Sequencing used cDNA as its template, made by extracting RNA and reverse transcribing it. The table came from immunoSEQ multiplex PCR; TCRdb's copy has only in-frame clones and leaves some out. This sample yields under 150,000 clones, of which 82% are seen a single time; 20% to 30% belongs to the top ten. Treatment described: oral pan-JAK inhibitor, 5-10 mg twice daily. Sequenced material: CD8+ T cells sorted from blood, taken at week 4, from a patient treated with tofacitinib. These TCRs come from a human donor with alopecia areata.

V usage is TRBV29-1 and J usage is TRBJ2-3, with 8 bases identical to TRBD2. The CDR3 is 13 residues long. Germline V CDR1 and CDR2: SQVTM, ANQGSEA. Trimming cost V 4 bases and J 3 bases; bases outside gene matches: 3. The CDR3 sequence: CSVGGGSTDTQYF. CDR3 coding DNA: TGCAGCGTTGGCGGGGGGTCTACAGATACGCAGTATTTT.

The chain has TRBV7-9 and TRBJ2-4, with D possibly TRBD1 on 5 matching bases. CDR3 size: 15 residues. Trimming left V 2 bases short and J 8 bases short, with 16 bases between. CDR1 is SEHNR, CDR2 FQNEAQ, per germline (reference sequence). This CDR3 is CASSLISQGWDIQYF. DNA of the CDR3: TGTGCCAGCAGCTTAATCTCTCAGGGATGGGACATTCAGTACTTC.

CDR3 nucleotide sequence: TGTGCCAGCAGCCCCGGGGGGGCCCGTACCTACGAGCAGTACTTC. This translates into CASSPGGARTYEQYF. The chain has TRBV13 and TRBJ2-7, with 8 bases matching TRBD2. CDR1 PRHDT and CDR2 FYEKMQ come from the germline V gene (reference sequence). V lost 5 bases to trimming and J lost 2 bases; unmatched junction nucleotides: 8. The CDR3 extends over 15 amino acids.

V gene TRBV11-1 combines with J gene TRBJ2-3; possible D gene TRBD1, 5 bases. CDR1 SGHAT and CDR2 FQDESV come from the germline V gene (reference sequence). The CDR3 length is 16 residues. V dropped 1 base and J dropped 1 base, with 12 bases sitting between them. The CDR3 is CASSLEVQGGTDTQYF. CDR3 DNA: TGTGCCAGCAGCTTAGAGGTTCAAGGGGGCACAGATACGCAGTATTTT.

The CDR3 loop is CASSQEATAINYGYTF. The DNA of the CDR3 is TGTGCCAGCAGCCAAGAGGCGACAGCGATAAACTATGGCTACACCTTC. This chain links TRBV4-2 with TRBJ1-2, with D possibly being TRBD1 (5 bases). The CDR3 totals 16 residues. V was cut by 0 bases and J by 2 bases, with 13 bases left in between. Per the germline V gene, CDR1 is LGHNA and CDR2 is YNFKEQ.

The chain joins TRBV11-2 to TRBJ1-1, with D hard to call. Per the germline V gene, CDR1 is SGHAT and CDR2 is FQNNGV. The CDR3 contains 16 residues. Trimming took off 1 base at V and 0 bases at J, with 12 bases between the two ends. CDR3 nucleotide sequence: TGTGCCAGCAGCTTAGTCGGATTCCCCATGAACACTGAAGCTTTCTTT. Amino acid sequence: CASSLVGFPMNTEAFF.

This chain connects TRBV4-1 to TRBJ2-3; no firm D call. V gave up 0 bases and J gave up 3 bases, with 7 bases separating them. The CDR3 extends over 14 amino acids. The germline V gene encodes CDR1 MGHRA and CDR2 YSYEKL. The CDR3 reads CASSQEGWTDTQYF. Written as DNA, the CDR3 is TGCGCCAGCAGCCAAGAGGGCTGGACAGATACGCAGTATTTT.

This clone has a handful of counts. The rearrangement links TRBV10-3 to TRBJ2-5; possibly TRBD2 for D (6 bases). V was clipped by 0 bases and J by 5 bases, with 13 bases between them. The germline V gene has CDR1 ENHRY and CDR2 SYGVKD. This CDR3 region has 15 residues. The CDR3 reads CAISESTAGRETQYF. CDR3 DNA: TGTGCCATCAGTGAGTCGACGGCAGGGAGGGAGACCCAGTACTTC.

The V gene is TRBV2, the J gene TRBJ2-5; weak D call: TRBD2 (5 bases). The CDR3 runs 12 residues. From germline, CDR1 is SNHLY and CDR2 FYNNEI. With 6 bases removed from V and 1 base from J, the gap between germline ends came to 6 bases. The CDR3 reads CASRGVQETQYF. Here the CDR3 DNA reads TGTGCCAGCAGGGGAGTCCAAGAGACCCAGTACTTC.

The chain has TRBV2 and TRBJ2-7; 8 bases line up with TRBD2. Germline CDR1 SNHLY, CDR2 FYNNEI. There are 14 residues in the CDR3. Trimming took 2 bases from V and 2 from J; bases not matched to a gene: 2. CDR3 DNA sequence: TGTGCCAGCAGTGAATCGGGGGGGGCCTACGAGCAGTACTTC. Translated, it gives CASSESGGAYEQYF.

The V gene is TRBV5-1, the J gene TRBJ2-3; 10 nucleotides line up with TRBD1. This CDR3 is 16 amino acids long. V was clipped by 4 bases and J by 1 base; unmatched bases: 6. Germline loops: CDR1 SGHRS, CDR2 YFSETQ. The CDR3 spells CASSPRDRGGTDTQYF. The CDR3 coding sequence is TGCGCCAGCAGCCCGAGGGACAGGGGAGGCACAGATACGCAGTATTTT. Full variable domain (outside the CDR3, taken from reference TRBV5-1 and TRBJ2-3): KAGVTQTPRYLIKTRGQQVTLSCSPISGHRSVSWYQQTPGQGLQFLFEYFSETQRNKGNFPGRFSGRQFSNSRSEMNVSTLELGDSALYLCASSPRDRGGTDTQYFGPGTRLTVL.

This chain links TRBV9 with TRBJ2-3; D is possibly TRBD2 (5 bases). Trimming left V 4 bases short and J 2 bases short, with 14 bases between. This CDR3 contains 15 residues. Germline V lookup: CDR1 SGDLS, CDR2 YYNGEE. The CDR3, as DNA: TGTGCCAGCAGCCGAGGACTCGCCAACACAGATACGCAGTATTTT. It is translated as CASSRGLANTDTQYF.

This clone was found once. The chain combines TRBV7-9 with TRBJ2-5; no reliable D call. Germline assignment: CDR1 SEHNR and CDR2 FQNEAQ (reference sequence). Trimming pared 4 bases from V and 1 base from J, leaving 10 bases between. This CDR3 is built from 14 residues. CDR3: CASSYSRSQETQYF. CDR3 nucleotides: TGTGCCAGCAGCTATTCCCGAAGCCAAGAGACCCAGTACTTC.

V usage is TRBV6-6 and J usage is TRBJ2-7; TRBD2 is a possible D gene (6 bases). V dropped 4 bases and J dropped 2 bases, with 6 bases sitting between them. The CDR3 length is 12 residues. Germline V lookup: CDR1 MNHNY, CDR2 SVGAGI (reference sequence). The CDR3 protein is CASSSGAYEQYF. CDR3 DNA: TGTGCCAGCAGTTCGGGGGCCTACGAGCAGTACTTC.

Only a few counts were recorded for this clone. The V call is TRBV7-6, the J call TRBJ1-5, with D maybe TRBD1 (5 bases). This CDR3 has 17 residues. V gave up 5 bases and J gave up 0 bases, with 17 bases separating them. Germline CDR1 reads SGHVS; CDR2 reads FNYEAQ. The CDR3 protein is CASSPLRGEYSNQPQHF. The CDR3 DNA follows: TGTGCCAGCAGCCCCCTGAGGGGCGAATATAGCAATCAGCCCCAGCATTTT.

As concerns this clone: One end of the junction is discordant with germline, which a read error may explain. The chain is built from TRBV7-9 and TRBJ2-7; TRBD2 aligns across 10 bases. Germline V gives CDR1 SEHNR, CDR2 FQNEAQ (reference sequence). The length of the CDR3 is 13 residues. CDR3 loop: CASSPPSGGQERF. For the CDR3, the DNA is TGTGCCAGCAGTCCCCCTAGCGGGGGCCAGGAGAGGTTC.

The V and J genes are TRBV29-1 and TRBJ2-7, with D possibly TRBD2 on 5 matching bases. Germline CDR1 and CDR2: SQVTM and ANQGSEA. The CDR3 has 13 residues. V was trimmed by 5 bases and J by 3 bases, leaving 14 bases between them. The CDR3 is CSVIAMSSYEQYF. Written as DNA, the CDR3 is TGCAGCGTTATAGCGATGAGTAGCTACGAGCAGTACTTC.

This chain uses TRBV29-1 with TRBJ2-2, with D possibly matching TRBD2 (7 bases). Per the germline V gene, CDR1 is SQVTM and CDR2 is ANQGSEA. Trimming removed 6 bases from V and 0 bases from J, with 17 bases in between. The CDR3 length is 16 residues. The CDR3 coding sequence is TGCAGCGTAACCGGCGGGGGCTTCGCGAACACCGGGGAGCTGTTTTTT. Translation gives CSVTGGGFANTGELFF.

The chain links TRBV29-1 to TRBJ2-5; D may match TRBD1 or TRBD2 (5 bases each). Germline values: CDR1 SQVTM, CDR2 ANQGSEA. Between the trimmed V and J ends, which lost 3 bases and 5 bases, there was a span of 22 bases. The CDR3 is 16 residues long. In nucleotides, the CDR3 is TGCAGCGTTGACGGGGCCGGGGCCCAAGGGTTCGAGACCCAGTACTTC. This codes for CSVDGAGAQGFETQYF.